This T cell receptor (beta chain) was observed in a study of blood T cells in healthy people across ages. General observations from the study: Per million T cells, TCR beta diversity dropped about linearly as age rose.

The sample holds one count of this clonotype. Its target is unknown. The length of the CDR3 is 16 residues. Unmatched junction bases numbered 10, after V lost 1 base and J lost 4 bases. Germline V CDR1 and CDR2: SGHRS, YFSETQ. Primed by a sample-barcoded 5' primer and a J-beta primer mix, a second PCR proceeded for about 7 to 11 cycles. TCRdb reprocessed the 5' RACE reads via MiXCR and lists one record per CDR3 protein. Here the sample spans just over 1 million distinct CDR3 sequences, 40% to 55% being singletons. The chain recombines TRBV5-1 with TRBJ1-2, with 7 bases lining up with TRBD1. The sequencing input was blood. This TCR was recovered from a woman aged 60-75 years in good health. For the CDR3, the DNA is TGCGCCAGCAGCTTGCTAACAGGGGTCCTAGGCTATGGCTACACCTTC. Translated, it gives CASSLLTGVLGYGYTF.